Listed below are T cell receptor beta chains from one sample, sequenced in a study of blood T cell repertoires in COVID-19. Generated by immunoSEQ multiplex PCR, the TCRdb table keeps only in-frame clones and is missing some. Counted here are around 60,000 clones, 75% to 85% occurring once; the ten biggest clones make up 10%. The sequenced material came from peripheral blood. These receptors all come from a man aged 45-65 years with COVID-19, enrolled during active disease. The CDR3 runs from the conserved cysteine through the conserved F or W. The D gene is left open where the match is weak. Not every row has a clone size; where given, it reads once, few, many or a size class.

J gene	D gene	clone size	V gene	CDR3 DNA	CDR3 protein
TRBJ1-2	-	-	TRBV11-2	TGTGCCAGCAGCTCCCTGCCCAGGGGTCCCTTTCGCGGCTACACCTTC	CASSSLPRGPFRGYTF
TRBJ1-1	-	-	TRBV7-2	TGTGCCAGCAGCTTATATATGAACACTGAAGCTTTCTTT	CASSLYMNTEAFF
TRBJ1-1	TRBD1	-	TRBV11-2	TGTGCCAGCAGCTTGGACAGGCTTTCTGAAGCTTTCTTT	CASSLDRLSEAFF
TRBJ2-1	-	-	TRBV19	TGTGCCACCACAAGCGGCCTCCCCAATGAGCAGTTCTTC	CATTSGLPNEQFF
TRBJ2-2	-	-	TRBV5-1	TGCGCCAGCAGCCCTGTTCAGGGAAACACCGGGGAGCTGTTTTTT	CASSPVQGNTGELFF
TRBJ1-1	-	-	TRBV28	TGTGCCAGCAGTCGTCAAGTCCTAACTGAAGCTTTCTTT	CASSRQVLTEAFF
TRBJ2-7	TRBD1	-	TRBV28	TGTGCCAGTAAAACTTCGGGACAGGGGTTATCCTACGAGCAGTACTTC	CASKTSGQGLSYEQYF
TRBJ2-7	TRBD2	-	TRBV5-1	TGCGCCAGCAGCTTTACTAGCGGTTACGAGCAGTACTTC	CASSFTSGYEQYF
TRBJ2-7	-	-	TRBV7-2	TGTGCCAGCAGCTTAGCGTCAGGGGAAAGCTCCTACGAGCAGTACTTC	CASSLASGESSYEQYF
TRBJ1-6	-	-	TRBV19	TGTGCCAGTAGTGGAGGCCGGGGGGGGGATTCACCCCTCCACTTT	CASSGGRGGDSPLHF
TRBJ1-1	-	-	TRBV4-3	TGCGCCAGCAGCCAGTGGGCCAGGATAGAGACTGAAGCTTTCTTT	CASSQWARIETEAFF
TRBJ2-1	TRBD2	-	TRBV19	TGTGCCAGTAGTATAGTTGCCGGGGCGGGAGGAAGGTATGAGCAGTTCTTC	CASSIVAGAGGRYEQFF
TRBJ2-7	TRBD1	-	TRBV19	TGTGCCAGTAGTGCATACAGGGGCACCTCCTACGAGCAGTACTTC	CASSAYRGTSYEQYF
TRBJ2-1	-	-	TRBV5-1	TGCGCCAGCAGCTTGGGGGTAGCTAAACTCTACAATGAGCAGTTCTTC	CASSLGVAKLYNEQFF
TRBJ2-3	-	-	TRBV7-3	TGTGCCAGCAGCTCCGGACTACTTAGCACAGATACGCAGTATTTT	CASSSGLLSTDTQYF
TRBJ2-1	TRBD2	-	TRBV5-1	TGCGCCAGCAGCTTGGCCGGGACTAGTGCACCCCTTTCCTACAATGAGCAGTTCTTC	CASSLAGTSAPLSYNEQFF
TRBJ2-7	-	-	TRBV19	TGTGCCAGTAGTACACCGGGACTCTCCCACGAGCAGTACTTC	CASSTPGLSHEQYF
TRBJ2-1	TRBD2	-	TRBV28	TGTGCCAGCAGCCCTAAAGGGAGCGGGGTCAATGAGCAGTTCTTC	CASSPKGSGVNEQFF
TRBJ2-3	TRBD2	-	TRBV7-6	TGTGCCAGCAGCGCTCTAGCGGGAGGGCCCGGGCAGTATTTT	CASSALAGGPGQYF
TRBJ2-5	-	once	TRBV18	TGTGCCAGCTCACCACTTCAACAAGAGACCCAGTACTTC	CASSPLQQETQYF
TRBJ1-4	TRBD1	-	TRBV4-3	TGCGCCAGCGGACCGGGACAGGGAAGTCCCCGGGGAAAACTGTTTTTT	CASGPGQGSPRGKLFF
TRBJ1-1	-	-	TRBV5-6	TGTGCCAGCAGCTTGTATCGTCGTTCGGGTAACCCTGAAGCTTTCTTT	CASSLYRRSGNPEAFF
TRBJ2-1	TRBD1	-	TRBV5-1	TGCGCCAGCAGCCTAGGGACAGGCGTTGAGGGTGAGCAGTTCTTC	CASSLGTGVEGEQFF
TRBJ2-6	TRBD2	-	TRBV7-9	TGTGCCAGCAGCCCATGGGGCGGGAGCGATTCCTCTGGGGCCAACGTCCTGACTTTC	CASSPWGGSDSSGANVLTF
TRBJ1-2	-	few	TRBV28	TGTGCCAGCAGTTCCACAGTATATGGCTACACCTTC	CASSSTVYGYTF
TRBJ1-4	TRBD1	-	TRBV19	TGTGCCAGTAGTATGTCAGGGGGCAAGGAAAAACTGTTTTTT	CASSMSGGKEKLFF
TRBJ2-1	TRBD2	once	TRBV7-7	TGTGCTAGCAGCTCAGCCGGGACTAGCGGGAGCTATGAGCAGTTCTTC	CASSSAGTSGSYEQFF